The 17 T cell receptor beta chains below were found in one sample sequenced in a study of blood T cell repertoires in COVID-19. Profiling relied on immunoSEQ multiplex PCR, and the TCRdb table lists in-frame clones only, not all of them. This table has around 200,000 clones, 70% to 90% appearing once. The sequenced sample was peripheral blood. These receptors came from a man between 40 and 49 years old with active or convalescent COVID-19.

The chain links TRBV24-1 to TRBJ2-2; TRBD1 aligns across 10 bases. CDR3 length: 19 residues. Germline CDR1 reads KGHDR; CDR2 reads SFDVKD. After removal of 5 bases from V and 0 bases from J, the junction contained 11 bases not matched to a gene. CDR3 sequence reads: CATSALTGGSSPNTGELFF. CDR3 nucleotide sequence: TGTGCCACCAGTGCCCTGACAGGGGGCTCGTCCCCGAACACCGGGGAGCTGTTTTTT.

The CDR3 spells CATSRLGHRSNQPQHF. The DNA for the CDR3 is TGTGCCACCAGCAGATTGGGACACCGTAGCAATCAGCCCCAGCATTTT. The chain recombines TRBV15 with TRBJ1-5, with D perhaps matching TRBD1 (6 bases). V lost 2 bases, J lost 0 bases, and 11 bases lay in between. Germline-derived CDR1 and CDR2 are LNHNV and YYDKDF (reference sequence). The CDR3 has 16 residues.

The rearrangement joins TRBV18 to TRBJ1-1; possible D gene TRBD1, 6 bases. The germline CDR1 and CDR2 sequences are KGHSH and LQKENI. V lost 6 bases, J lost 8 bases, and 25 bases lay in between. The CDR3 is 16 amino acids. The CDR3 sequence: CASSPRGGHDGTEAFF. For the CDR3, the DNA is TGTGCCAGCTCTCCCCGGGGGGGGCACGACGGTACCGAAGCTTTCTTT.

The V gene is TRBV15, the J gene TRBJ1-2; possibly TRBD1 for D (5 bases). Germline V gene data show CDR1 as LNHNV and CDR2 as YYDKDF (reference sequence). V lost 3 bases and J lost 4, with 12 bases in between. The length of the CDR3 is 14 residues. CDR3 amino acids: CATSSGRDSYGYTF. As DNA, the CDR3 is TGTGCCACCAGCAGTGGCAGGGACTCCTATGGCTACACCTTC.

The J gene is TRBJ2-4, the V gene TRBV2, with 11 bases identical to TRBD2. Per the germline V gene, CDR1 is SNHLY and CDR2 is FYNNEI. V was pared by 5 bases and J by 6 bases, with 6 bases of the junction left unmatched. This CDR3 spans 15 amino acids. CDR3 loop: CASSTSGGGGNIQYF. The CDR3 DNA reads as TGTGCCAGCAGTACTAGCGGGGGCGGCGGAAACATTCAGTACTTC.

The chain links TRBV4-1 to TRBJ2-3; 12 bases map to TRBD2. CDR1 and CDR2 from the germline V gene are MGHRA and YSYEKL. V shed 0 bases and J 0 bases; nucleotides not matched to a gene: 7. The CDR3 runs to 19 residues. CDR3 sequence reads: CASSQDLGLAGASTDTQYF. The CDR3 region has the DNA TGCGCCAGCAGCCAAGACCTGGGACTAGCGGGTGCTAGCACAGATACGCAGTATTTT.

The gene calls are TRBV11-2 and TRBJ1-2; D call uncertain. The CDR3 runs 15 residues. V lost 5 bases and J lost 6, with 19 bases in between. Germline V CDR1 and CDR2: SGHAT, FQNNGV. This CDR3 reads CASSPEAGRTNGYTF. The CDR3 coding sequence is TGTGCCAGCAGCCCAGAAGCGGGCAGGACTAATGGCTACACCTTC.

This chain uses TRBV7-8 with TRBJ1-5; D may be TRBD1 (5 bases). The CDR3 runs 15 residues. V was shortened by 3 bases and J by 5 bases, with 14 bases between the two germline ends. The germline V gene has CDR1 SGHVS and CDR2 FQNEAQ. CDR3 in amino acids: CASSFLGGKDQPQHF. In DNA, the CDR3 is TGTGCCAGCAGCTTCCTGGGGGGGAAGGATCAGCCCCAGCATTTT.

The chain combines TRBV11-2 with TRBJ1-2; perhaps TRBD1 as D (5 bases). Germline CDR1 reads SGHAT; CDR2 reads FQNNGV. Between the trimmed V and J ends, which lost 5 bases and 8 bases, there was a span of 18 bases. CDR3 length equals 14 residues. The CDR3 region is CASSPLSSGEGYTF. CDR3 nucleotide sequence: TGTGCCAGCAGCCCTCTATCCTCGGGGGAGGGCTACACCTTC.

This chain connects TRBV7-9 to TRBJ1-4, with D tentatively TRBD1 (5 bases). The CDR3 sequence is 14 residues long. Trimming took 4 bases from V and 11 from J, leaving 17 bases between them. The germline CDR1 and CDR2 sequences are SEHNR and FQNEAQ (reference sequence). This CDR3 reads CASSSRQSTLKLFF. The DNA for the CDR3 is TGTGCCAGCAGCTCTCGACAGTCGACCTTGAAACTGTTTTTT.

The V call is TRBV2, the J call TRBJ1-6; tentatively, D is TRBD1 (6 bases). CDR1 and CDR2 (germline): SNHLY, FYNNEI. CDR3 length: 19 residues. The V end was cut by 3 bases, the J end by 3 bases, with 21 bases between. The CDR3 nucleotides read TGTGCCAGCAGTGAGTTGACAGGCCCGGGGTGGGACTATAATTCACCCCTCCACTTT. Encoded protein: CASSELTGPGWDYNSPLHF.

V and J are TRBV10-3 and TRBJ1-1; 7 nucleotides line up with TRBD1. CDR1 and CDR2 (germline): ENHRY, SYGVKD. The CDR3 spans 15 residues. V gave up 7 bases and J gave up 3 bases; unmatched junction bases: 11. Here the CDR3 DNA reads TGTGCCATCACTTCAACAGGGGACGGGGACACTGAAGCTTTCTTT. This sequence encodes CAITSTGDGDTEAFF.

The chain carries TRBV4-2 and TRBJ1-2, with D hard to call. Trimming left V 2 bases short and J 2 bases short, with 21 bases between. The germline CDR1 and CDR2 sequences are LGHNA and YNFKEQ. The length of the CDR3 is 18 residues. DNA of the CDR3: TGTGCCAGCAGCCAAATTGGCGCAAGAAAGGAGGTCAACTATGGCTACACCTTC. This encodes CASSQIGARKEVNYGYTF.

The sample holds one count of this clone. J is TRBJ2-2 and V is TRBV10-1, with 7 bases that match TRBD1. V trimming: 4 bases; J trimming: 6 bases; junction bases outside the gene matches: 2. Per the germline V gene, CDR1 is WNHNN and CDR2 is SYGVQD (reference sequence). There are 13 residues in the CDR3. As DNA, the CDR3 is TGCGCCAGCAGTGCACAGGGGCCCGGGGAGCTGTTTTTT. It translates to CASSAQGPGELFF.

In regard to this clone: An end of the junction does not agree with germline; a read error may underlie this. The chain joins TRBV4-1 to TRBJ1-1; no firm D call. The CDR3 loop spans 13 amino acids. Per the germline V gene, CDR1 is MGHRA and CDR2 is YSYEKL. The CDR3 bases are TGCGCCAGCAGCCAACTTGACACCGCCATGCGATTATTT. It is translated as CASSQLDTAMRLF.

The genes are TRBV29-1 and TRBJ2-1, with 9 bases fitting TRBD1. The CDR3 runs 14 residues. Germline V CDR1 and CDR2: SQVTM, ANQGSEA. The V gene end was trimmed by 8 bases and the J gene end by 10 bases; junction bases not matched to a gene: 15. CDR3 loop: CSKTGTGRAGEQFF. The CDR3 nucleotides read TGCAGCAAAACCGGGACAGGGAGGGCAGGGGAGCAGTTCTTC.

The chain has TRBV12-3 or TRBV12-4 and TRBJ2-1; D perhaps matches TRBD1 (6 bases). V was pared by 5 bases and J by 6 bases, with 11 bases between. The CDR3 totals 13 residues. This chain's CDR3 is CASSDDRLNEQFF. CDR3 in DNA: TGTGCCAGCAGTGACGACAGGCTCAATGAGCAGTTCTTC.